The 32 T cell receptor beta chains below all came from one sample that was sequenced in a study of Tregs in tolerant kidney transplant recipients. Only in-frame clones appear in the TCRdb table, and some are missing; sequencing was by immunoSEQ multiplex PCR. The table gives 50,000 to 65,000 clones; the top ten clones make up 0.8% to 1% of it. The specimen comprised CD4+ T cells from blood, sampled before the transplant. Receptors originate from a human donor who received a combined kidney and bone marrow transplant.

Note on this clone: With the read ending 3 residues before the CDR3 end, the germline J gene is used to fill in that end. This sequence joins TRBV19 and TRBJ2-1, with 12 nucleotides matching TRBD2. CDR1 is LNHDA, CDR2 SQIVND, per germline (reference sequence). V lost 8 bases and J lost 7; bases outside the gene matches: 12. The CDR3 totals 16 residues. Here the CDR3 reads CASRSQTSGRRNEQFF. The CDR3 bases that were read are TGTGCCAGTCGGTCTCAGACTAGCGGGAGAAGGAATGAG.

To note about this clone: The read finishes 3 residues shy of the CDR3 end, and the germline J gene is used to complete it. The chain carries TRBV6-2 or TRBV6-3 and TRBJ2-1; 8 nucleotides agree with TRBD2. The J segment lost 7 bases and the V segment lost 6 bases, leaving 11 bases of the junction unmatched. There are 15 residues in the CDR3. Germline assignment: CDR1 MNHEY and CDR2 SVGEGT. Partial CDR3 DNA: TGTGCCAGCAGACAGCGGGAGACCTTTTATAATGAG. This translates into CASRQRETFYNE. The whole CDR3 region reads CASRQRETFYNEQFF.

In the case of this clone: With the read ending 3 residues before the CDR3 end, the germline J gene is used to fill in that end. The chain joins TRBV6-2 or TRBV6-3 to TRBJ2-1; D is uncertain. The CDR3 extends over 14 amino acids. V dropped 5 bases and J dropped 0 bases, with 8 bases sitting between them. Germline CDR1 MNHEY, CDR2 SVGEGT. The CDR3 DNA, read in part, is TGTGCCAGCAGTAGGGCGAACTCCTACAATGAG. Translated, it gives CASSRANSYNE. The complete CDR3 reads CASSRANSYNEQFF.

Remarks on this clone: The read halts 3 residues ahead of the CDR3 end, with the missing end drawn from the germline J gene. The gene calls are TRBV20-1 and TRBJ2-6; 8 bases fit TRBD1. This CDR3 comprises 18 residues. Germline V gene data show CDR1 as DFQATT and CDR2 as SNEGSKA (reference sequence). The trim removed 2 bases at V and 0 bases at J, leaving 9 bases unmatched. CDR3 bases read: TGCAGTGCTAGACCCTACAGGGGGACGAGCTCTGGGGCCAACGTC. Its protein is CSARPYRGTSSGANV. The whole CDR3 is CSARPYRGTSSGANVLTF.

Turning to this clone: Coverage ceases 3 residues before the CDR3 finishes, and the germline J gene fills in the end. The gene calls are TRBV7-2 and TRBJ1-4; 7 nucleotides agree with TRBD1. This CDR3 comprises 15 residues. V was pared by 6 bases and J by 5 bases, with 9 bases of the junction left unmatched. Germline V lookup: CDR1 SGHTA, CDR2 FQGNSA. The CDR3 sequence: CASRAGQAKNEKLFF. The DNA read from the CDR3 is TGTGCCAGCAGGGCCGGACAGGCTAAGAATGAAAAA.

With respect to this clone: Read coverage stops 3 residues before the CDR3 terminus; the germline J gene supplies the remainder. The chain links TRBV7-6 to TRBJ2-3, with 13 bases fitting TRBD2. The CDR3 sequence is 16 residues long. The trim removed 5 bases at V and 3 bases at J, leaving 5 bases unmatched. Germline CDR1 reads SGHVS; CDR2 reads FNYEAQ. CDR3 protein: CASSTRTSGRTDTQYF. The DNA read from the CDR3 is TGTGCCAGCAGCACCCGGACTAGCGGGAGAACAGATACG.

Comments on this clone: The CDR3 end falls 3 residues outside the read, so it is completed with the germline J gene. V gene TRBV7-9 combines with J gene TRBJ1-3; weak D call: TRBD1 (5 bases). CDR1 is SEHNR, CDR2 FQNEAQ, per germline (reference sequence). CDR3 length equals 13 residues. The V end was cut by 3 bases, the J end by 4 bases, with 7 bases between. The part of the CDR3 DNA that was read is TGTGCCAGCAGCTTTCAGGGAGGAAACACC. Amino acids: CASSFQGGNT. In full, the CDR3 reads CASSFQGGNTIYF.

The CDR3 sequence: CASREQGATGYTF. CDR3 bases read: TGTGCCAGCAGGGAACAGGGGGCCACTGGC. The rearrangement joins TRBV7-9 to TRBJ1-2; 9 bases match TRBD1. The CDR3 goes on 3 residues after the read ends, and that part is filled in from the germline J gene. The CDR3 has 13 amino acids. J was trimmed by 7 bases and V by 6 bases; bases with no gene match: 6. Germline V CDR1 and CDR2: SEHNR, FQNEAQ (reference sequence).

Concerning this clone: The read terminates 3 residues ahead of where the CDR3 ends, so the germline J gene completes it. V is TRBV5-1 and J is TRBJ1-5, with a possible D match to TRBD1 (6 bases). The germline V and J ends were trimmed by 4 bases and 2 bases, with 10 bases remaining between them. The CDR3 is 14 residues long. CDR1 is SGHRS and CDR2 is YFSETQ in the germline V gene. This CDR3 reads CASSPAGGNQPQHF. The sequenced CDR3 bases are TGCGCCAGCAGCCCAGCAGGGGGCAATCAGCCC. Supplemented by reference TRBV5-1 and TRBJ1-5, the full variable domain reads KAGVTQTPRYLIKTRGQQVTLSCSPISGHRSVSWYQQTPGQGLQFLFEYFSETQRNKGNFPGRFSGRQFSNSRSEMNVSTLELGDSALYLCASSPAGGNQPQHFGDGTRLSIL.

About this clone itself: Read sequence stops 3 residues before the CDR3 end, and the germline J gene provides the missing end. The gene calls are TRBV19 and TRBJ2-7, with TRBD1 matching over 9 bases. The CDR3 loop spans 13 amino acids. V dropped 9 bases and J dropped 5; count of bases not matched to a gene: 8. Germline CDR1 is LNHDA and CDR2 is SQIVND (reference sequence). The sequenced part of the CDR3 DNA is TGTGCCAGCCGGGACAGGGTCAGCGACGAG. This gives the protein CASRDRVSDE. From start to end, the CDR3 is CASRDRVSDEQYF.

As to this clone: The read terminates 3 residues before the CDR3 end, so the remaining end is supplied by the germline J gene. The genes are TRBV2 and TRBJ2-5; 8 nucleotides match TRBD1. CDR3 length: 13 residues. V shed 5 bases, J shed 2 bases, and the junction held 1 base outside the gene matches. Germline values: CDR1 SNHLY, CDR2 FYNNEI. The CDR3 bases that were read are TGTGCCAGCAGTAGACAGGGGCAAGAGACC. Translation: CASSRQGQET. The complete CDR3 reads CASSRQGQETQYF.

The CDR3 region is CAIEEASGVGGELFF. Incomplete CDR3 DNA: TGTGCCATTGAGGAGGCTAGCGGAGTGGGCGGGGAG. The J gene is TRBJ2-2, the V gene TRBV10-3; TRBD2 agrees at 7 bases. The read halts 3 residues ahead of the CDR3 end, with the missing end drawn from the germline J gene. V lost 9 bases to trimming and J lost 7 bases; unmatched junction nucleotides: 14. CDR3 length: 15 residues. Germline assignment: CDR1 ENHRY and CDR2 SYGVKD.

CDR3 DNA, as far as it was read: TGTGCCAGCTCACCACCGAAGGGGTTGGGCCCAGATACG. Residues: CASSPPKGLGPDT. The entire CDR3 sequence reads CASSPPKGLGPDTQYF. V usage is TRBV18 and J usage is TRBJ2-3; perhaps TRBD1 as D (5 bases). The CDR3 end is not reached by the read, which stops 3 residues before it; the germline J gene fills it in. Germline V lookup: CDR1 KGHSH, CDR2 LQKENI. V lost 0 bases, J lost 4 bases, and 14 bases lay in between. The CDR3 covers 16 residues.

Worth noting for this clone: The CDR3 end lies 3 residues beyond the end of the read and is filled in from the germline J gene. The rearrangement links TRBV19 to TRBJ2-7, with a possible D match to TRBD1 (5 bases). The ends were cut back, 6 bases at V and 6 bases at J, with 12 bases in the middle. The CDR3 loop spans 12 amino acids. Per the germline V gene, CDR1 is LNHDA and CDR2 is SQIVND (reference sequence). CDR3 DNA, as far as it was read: TGTGCCAGTAGGAAGGGGAAGGGCGAG. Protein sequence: CASRKGKGE. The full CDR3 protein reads CASRKGKGEQYF.

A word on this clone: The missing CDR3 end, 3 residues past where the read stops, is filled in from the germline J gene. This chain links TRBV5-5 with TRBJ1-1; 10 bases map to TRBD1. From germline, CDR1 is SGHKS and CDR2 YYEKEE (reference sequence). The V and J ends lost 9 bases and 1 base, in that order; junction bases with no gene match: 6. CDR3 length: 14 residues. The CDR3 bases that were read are TGTGCCACCAGACAGGGGGCGCAGAACACTGAA. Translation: CATRQGAQNTE. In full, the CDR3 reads CATRQGAQNTEAFF.

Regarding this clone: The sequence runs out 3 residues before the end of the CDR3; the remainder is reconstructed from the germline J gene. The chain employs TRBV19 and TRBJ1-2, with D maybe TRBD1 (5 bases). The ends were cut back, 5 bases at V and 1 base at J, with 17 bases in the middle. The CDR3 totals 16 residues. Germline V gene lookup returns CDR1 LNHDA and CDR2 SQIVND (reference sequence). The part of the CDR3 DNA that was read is TGTGCCAGTAGTCACCCTAGGATCGACAGTAACTATGGC. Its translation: CASSHPRIDSNYG. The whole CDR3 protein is CASSHPRIDSNYGYTF.

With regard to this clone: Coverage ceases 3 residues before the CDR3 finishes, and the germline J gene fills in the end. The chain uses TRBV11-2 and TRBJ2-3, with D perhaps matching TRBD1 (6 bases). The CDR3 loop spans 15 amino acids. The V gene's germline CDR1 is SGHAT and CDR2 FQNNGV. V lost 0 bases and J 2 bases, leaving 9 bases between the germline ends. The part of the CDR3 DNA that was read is TGTGCCAGCAGCTTAGAGGGGGCATACACAGATACG. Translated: CASSLEGAYTDT. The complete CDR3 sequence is CASSLEGAYTDTQYF.

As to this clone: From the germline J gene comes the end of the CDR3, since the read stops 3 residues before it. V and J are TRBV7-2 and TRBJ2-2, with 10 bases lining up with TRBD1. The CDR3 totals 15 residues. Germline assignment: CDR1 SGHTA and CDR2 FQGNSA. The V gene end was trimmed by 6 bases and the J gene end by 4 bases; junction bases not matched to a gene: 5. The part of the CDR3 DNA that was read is TGTGCCAGCAGTCGACAGGGGGCGGGCACCGGGGAG. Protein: CASSRQGAGTGE. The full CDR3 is CASSRQGAGTGELFF.

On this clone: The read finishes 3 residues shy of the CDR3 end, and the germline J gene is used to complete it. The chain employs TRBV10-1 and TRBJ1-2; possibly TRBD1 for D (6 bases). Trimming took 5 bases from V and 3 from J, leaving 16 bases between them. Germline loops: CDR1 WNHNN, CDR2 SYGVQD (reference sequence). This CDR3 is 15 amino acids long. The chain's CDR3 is CASSPQPWGHYGYTF. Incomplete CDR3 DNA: TGCGCCAGCAGTCCCCAACCGTGGGGGCACTATGGC.

The sequenced part of the CDR3 DNA is TGTGCCAGCAGCGTATACAGTAGCTCTGGAAACACC. As protein: CASSVYSSSGNT. The whole CDR3 region reads CASSVYSSSGNTIYF. The genes are TRBV7-2 and TRBJ1-3; no reliable D call. The read ends 3 residues before the CDR3 terminus; that terminus is restored from the germline J gene. There are 15 residues in the CDR3. Trimming removed 5 bases from V and 0 bases from J, with 11 bases in between. Per germline, CDR1 SGHTA and CDR2 FQGNSA.

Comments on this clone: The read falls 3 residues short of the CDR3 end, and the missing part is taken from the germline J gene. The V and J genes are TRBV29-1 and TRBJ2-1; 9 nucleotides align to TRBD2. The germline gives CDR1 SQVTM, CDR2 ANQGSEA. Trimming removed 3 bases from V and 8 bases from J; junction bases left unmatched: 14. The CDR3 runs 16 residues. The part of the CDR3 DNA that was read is TGCAGCGTTGACGGCGGGGCGGGGGGGAATCTCTATGAG. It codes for CSVDGGAGGNLYE. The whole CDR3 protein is CSVDGGAGGNLYEQFF.

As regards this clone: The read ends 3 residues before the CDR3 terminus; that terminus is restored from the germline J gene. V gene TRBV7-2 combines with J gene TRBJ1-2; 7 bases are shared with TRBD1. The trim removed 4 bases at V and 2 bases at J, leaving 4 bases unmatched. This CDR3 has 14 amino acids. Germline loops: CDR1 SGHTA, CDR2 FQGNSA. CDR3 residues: CASSSGTDNYGYTF. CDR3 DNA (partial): TGTGCCAGCAGCTCCGGGACAGACAACTATGGC.

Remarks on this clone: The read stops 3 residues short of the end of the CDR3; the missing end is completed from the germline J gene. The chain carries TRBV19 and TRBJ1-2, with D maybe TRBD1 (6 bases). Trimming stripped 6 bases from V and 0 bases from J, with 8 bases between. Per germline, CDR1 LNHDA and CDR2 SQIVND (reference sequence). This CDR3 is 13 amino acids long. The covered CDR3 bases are TGTGCCAGTAGGCAGGGGCCTAACTATGGC. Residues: CASRQGPNYG. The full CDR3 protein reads CASRQGPNYGYTF.

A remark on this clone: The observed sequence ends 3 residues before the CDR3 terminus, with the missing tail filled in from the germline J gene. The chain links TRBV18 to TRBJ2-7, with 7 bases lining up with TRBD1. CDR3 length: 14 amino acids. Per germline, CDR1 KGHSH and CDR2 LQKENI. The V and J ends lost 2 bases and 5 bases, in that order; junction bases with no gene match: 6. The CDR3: CASSPGQGVHEQYF. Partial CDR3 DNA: TGTGCCAGCTCACCAGGCCAGGGGGTCCACGAG.

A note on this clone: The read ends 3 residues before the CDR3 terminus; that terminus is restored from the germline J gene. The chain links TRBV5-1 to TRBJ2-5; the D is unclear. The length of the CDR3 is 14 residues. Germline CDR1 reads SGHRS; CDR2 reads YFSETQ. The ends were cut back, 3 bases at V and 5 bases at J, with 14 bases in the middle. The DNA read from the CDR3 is TGCGCCAGCAGCTCTCTCTCTCTCCAGGAGACC. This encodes CASSSLSLQET. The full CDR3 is CASSSLSLQETQYF.

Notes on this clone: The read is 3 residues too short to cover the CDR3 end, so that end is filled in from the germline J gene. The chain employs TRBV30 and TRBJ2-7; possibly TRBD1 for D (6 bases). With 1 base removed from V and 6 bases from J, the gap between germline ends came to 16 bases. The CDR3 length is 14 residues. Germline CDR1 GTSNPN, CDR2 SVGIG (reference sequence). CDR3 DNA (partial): TGTGCCTGGAGTGGAAACACAGGGCCCCGCGAG. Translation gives CAWSGNTGPRE. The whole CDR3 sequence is CAWSGNTGPREQYF.

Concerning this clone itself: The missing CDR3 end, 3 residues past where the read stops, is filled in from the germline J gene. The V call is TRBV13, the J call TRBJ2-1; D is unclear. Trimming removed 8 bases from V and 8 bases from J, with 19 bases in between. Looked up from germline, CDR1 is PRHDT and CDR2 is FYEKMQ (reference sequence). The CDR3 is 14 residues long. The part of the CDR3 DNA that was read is TGTGCCAGCTCCCCGGGTCCCAGTTTTGATGAG. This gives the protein CASSPGPSFDE. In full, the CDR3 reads CASSPGPSFDEQFF.

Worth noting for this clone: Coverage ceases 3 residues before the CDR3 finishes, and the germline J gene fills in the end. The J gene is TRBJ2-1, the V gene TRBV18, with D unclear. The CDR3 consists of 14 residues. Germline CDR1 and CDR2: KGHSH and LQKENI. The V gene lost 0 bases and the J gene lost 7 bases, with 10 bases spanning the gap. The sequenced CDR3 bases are TGTGCCAGCTCACCACCCAGGCCTGAGAATGAG. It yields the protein CASSPPRPENE. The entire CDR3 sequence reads CASSPPRPENEQFF.

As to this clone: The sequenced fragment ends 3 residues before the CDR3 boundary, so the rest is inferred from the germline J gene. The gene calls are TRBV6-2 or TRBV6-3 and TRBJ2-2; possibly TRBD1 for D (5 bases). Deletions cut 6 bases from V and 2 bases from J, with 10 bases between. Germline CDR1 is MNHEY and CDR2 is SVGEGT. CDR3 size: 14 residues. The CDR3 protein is CASRNDRNTGELFF. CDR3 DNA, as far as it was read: TGTGCCAGCAGAAACGACAGAAACACCGGGGAG.

CDR3 DNA (partial): TGTGCCTGGAGTCCCGGGACAGGGATCCACTATGGC. It translates to CAWSPGTGIHYG. The CDR3 as a whole reads CAWSPGTGIHYGYTF. V is TRBV30 and J is TRBJ1-2; 9 bases map to TRBD1. The CDR3 is cut off 3 residues early in the read; its end comes from the germline J gene. This CDR3 is 15 amino acids long. Trimming removed 2 bases from V and 3 bases from J; junction bases left unmatched: 7. CDR1 is GTSNPN and CDR2 is SVGIG in the germline V gene (reference sequence).

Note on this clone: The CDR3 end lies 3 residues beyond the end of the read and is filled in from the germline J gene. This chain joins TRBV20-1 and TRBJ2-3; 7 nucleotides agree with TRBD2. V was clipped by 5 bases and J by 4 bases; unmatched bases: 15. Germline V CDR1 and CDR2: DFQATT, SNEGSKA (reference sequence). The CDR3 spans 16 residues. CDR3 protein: CSAVTPLRGVSDTQYF. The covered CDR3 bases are TGCAGTGCTGTAACCCCCCTTCGGGGGGTGTCAGATACG.

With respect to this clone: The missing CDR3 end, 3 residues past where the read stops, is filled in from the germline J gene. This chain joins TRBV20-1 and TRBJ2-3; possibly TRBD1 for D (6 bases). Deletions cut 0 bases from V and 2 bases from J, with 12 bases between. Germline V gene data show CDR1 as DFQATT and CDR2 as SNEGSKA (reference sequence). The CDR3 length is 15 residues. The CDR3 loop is CSAREQGRLTDTQYF. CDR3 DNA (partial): TGCAGTGCTAGAGAACAGGGCCGGCTCACAGATACG.